This is a list of T cell receptor beta chains from one sample in a study of beta chain features in type 1 diabetes. The data were produced by immunoSEQ multiplex PCR, yet TCRdb's version contains in-frame clones alone and is incomplete. The table lists nearly 350,000 clones, 7% to 9% of them singletons. Specimen: central memory CD4+ T cells from blood. The receptors originated from a woman aged 18-29 years in good health. Each CDR3 is given with its conserved first and last residue. D genes are given only for firm matches. Part of the rows lack a size; the others show once, few, many or a class for expanded clones.

d_call,clone_size,v_call,j_call,cdr3_aa,cdr3_nt
TRBD2,few,TRBV20-1,TRBJ2-7,CSARGGAEQYF,TGCAGTGCTAGGGGAGGGGCCGAGCAGTACTTC
.,few,TRBV7-2,TRBJ1-5,CASSLWSDPNQPQHF,TGTGCCAGCAGCTTATGGAGTGATCCTAATCAGCCCCAGCATTTT
TRBD1,.,TRBV10-3,TRBJ2-7,CAIGTGKEEQYF,TGTGCCATCGGGACAGGGAAGGAGGAGCAGTACTTC
.,.,TRBV7-2,TRBJ1-2,CASSYTMDTLRASGYTF,TGTGCCAGCAGCTATACGATGGACACCCTCAGAGCAAGCGGCTACACCTTC
.,.,TRBV5-4,TRBJ2-5,CAYSSKRGWTQYF,TGTGCCTACAGTAGCAAAAGGGGTTGGACCCAGTACTTC
TRBD2,few,TRBV5-4,TRBJ2-7,CASSLAGGGPYEQYF,TGTGCCAGCAGCTTGGCGGGAGGGGGGCCCTACGAGCAGTACTTC
.,.,TRBV5-4,TRBJ2-1,CASSSGDQAGTQFF,TGTGCCAGCAGTTCGGGGGACCAAGCTGGGACGCAGTTCTTC
.,.,TRBV5-1,TRBJ2-1,CASSLERIDSYNEQFF,TGCGCCAGCAGCTTGGAGAGGATAGACTCCTACAATGAGCAGTTCTTC
.,.,TRBV5-8,TRBJ2-7,CASSPTAYEQYF,TGTGCCAGCAGCCCGACCGCCTACGAGCAGTACTTC
TRBD2,many,TRBV5-1,TRBJ2-1,CASSPMSGIDDEQFF,TGCGCCAGCAGCCCCATGAGCGGGATCGACGATGAGCAGTTCTTC
TRBD1,.,TRBV6-6,TRBJ2-7,CASSYSGTGGSYEQYF,TGTGCCAGCAGTTACAGCGGGACAGGGGGCTCCTACGAGCAGTACTTC
.,few,TRBV9,TRBJ2-1,CASSVGSVNEQFF,TGTGCCAGCAGCGTAGGAAGCGTCAATGAGCAGTTCTTC
.,.,TRBV4-2,TRBJ1-1,CASSQPGTVNTEAFF,TGTGCCAGCAGCCAGCCAGGGACCGTGAACACTGAAGCTTTCTTT
.,few,TRBV11-2,TRBJ2-2,CASSLDRQTGELFF,TGTGCCAGCAGCTTAGATCGGCAAACCGGGGAGCTGTTTTTT
.,few,TRBV18,TRBJ2-2,CASSPPGLYTGELFF,TGTGCCAGCTCACCCCCGGGACTGTACACCGGGGAGCTGTTTTTT
.,few,TRBV4-3,TRBJ2-7,CASRQGLGQYEQYF,TGCGCCAGCAGGCAAGGTCTGGGTCAGTACGAGCAGTACTTC
TRBD1,few,TRBV7-9,TRBJ1-3,CASSTGAGNTIYF,TGTGCCAGCAGCACAGGGGCCGGAAACACCATATATTTT
TRBD2,.,TRBV29-1,TRBJ2-7,CSALTSGSSYEQYF,TGCAGCGCCCTGACTAGCGGGAGCTCCTACGAGCAGTACTTC
.,.,TRBV5-6,TRBJ1-3,CASSFTGRRSGNTIYF,TGTGCCAGCAGCTTTACAGGGAGGCGCTCTGGAAACACCATATATTTT
TRBD2,.,TRBV4-1,TRBJ2-1,CASSQGHLLAGGRNEQFF,TGCGCCAGCAGCCAAGGACACCTTTTAGCGGGAGGAAGGAATGAGCAGTTCTTC
TRBD1,few,TRBV15,TRBJ2-1,CATSREGVTGMNEQFF,TGTGCCACCAGCAGAGAAGGAGTGACAGGGATGAATGAGCAGTTCTTC
.,few,TRBV7-3,TRBJ2-1,CASSLSPETGEQFF,TGTGCCAGCAGCTTATCCCCGGAGACGGGTGAGCAGTTCTTC
.,few,TRBV11-3,TRBJ1-1,CASSSRGWTEAFF,TGTGCCAGCAGCTCCAGGGGTTGGACTGAAGCTTTCTTT
.,many,TRBV29-1,TRBJ2-5,CSVAQGNRETQYF,TGCAGCGTGGCGCAGGGGAACCGGGAGACCCAGTACTTC
TRBD2,.,TRBV2,TRBJ2-7,CASSLLAGASYEQYF,TGTGCCAGCAGTCTCTTAGCGGGGGCCTCCTACGAGCAGTACTTC
.,many,TRBV6-5,TRBJ1-4,CASSYGLSGEKLFF,TGTGCCAGCAGTTACGGGCTCTCAGGGGAAAAACTGTTTTTT
.,once,TRBV7-2,TRBJ1-5,CASSLGRVRGQPQHF,TGTGCCAGCAGCTTAGGTAGGGTGCGCGGTCAGCCCCAGCATTTT
TRBD2,.,TRBV7-3,TRBJ2-1,CASSFGAGDSRNEQFF,TGTGCCAGCAGCTTCGGAGCGGGAGATTCTAGGAATGAGCAGTTCTTC
TRBD2,.,TRBV11-2,TRBJ2-5,CASSLAGDETQYF,TGTGCCAGCAGCTTGGCGGGGGACGAGACCCAGTACTTC
TRBD1,.,TRBV27,TRBJ2-6,CASSFWGQRSSGANVLTF,TGTGCCAGCAGTTTTTGGGGACAGAGAAGCTCTGGGGCCAACGTCCTGACTTTC
.,few,TRBV27,TRBJ2-7,CASSSRMTGRTYEQYF,TGTGCCAGCAGCTCACGCATGACAGGCCGAACCTACGAGCAGTACTTC
TRBD2,.,TRBV2,TRBJ2-2,CASNPGGAPGELFF,TGTGCCAGCAACCCGGGAGGGGCCCCCGGGGAGCTGTTTTTT
.,.,TRBV4-3,TRBJ2-7,CASSQGISYEQYF,TGCGCCAGCAGCCAAGGGATCTCCTACGAGCAGTACTTC
TRBD1,few,TRBV7-6,TRBJ2-1,CASSLQGALNEQFF,TGTGCCAGCAGCTTACAGGGGGCGCTAAATGAGCAGTTCTTC
.,.,TRBV29-1,TRBJ1-5,CSVVTGVNQPQHF,TGCAGCGTTGTCACGGGAGTTAATCAGCCCCAGCATTTT
TRBD1,few,TRBV7-3,TRBJ2-5,CASSLGAGDRAQETQYF,TGTGCCAGCAGCTTAGGGGCGGGGGACAGGGCTCAAGAGACCCAGTACTTC
.,.,TRBV7-9,TRBJ1-5,CASSLDSRVPQHF,TGTGCCAGCAGCTTAGACTCTCGGGTTCCCCAGCATTTT
TRBD1,few,TRBV4-2,TRBJ2-7,CASSQGQGTYEQYF,TGTGCCAGCAGCCAAGGACAGGGTACCTACGAGCAGTACTTC
.,many,TRBV27,TRBJ2-3,CASSSGQIRTDTQYF,TGTGCCAGCAGTTCCGGACAGATAAGAACAGATACGCAGTATTTT
.,.,TRBV7-2,TRBJ2-2,CASSSNPSGASGELFF,TGTGCCAGCAGCTCGAACCCTTCAGGGGCTTCCGGGGAGCTGTTTTTT
TRBD2,many,TRBV7-9,TRBJ2-7,CASRFGTSESYEQYF,TGTGCCAGCAGGTTCGGTACTAGCGAGTCCTACGAGCAGTACTTC